The 25 T cell receptor beta chains below all came from one sample that was sequenced in a study of shared T cell receptors in the human thymus. This table comes from immunoSEQ multiplex PCR, and its TCRdb copy is limited to in-frame clones, with some not included. The sample has about 660,000 clones, about 89% seen once. The same data also contributed to another study, on human thymus T cells.

The sequenced sample was thymocytes. These receptors came from a boy in the first two years of life with a congenital heart defect.

This chain links TRBV11-2 with TRBJ2-4; a weak D match, TRBD1 (5 bases). The CDR3 spans 17 residues. Trimming removed 5 bases at V and 0 bases at J, with 17 bases between. The germline V gene has CDR1 SGHAT and CDR2 FQNNGV. The chain's CDR3 is CASSPPRQSKAKNIQYF. CDR3 nucleotides: TGTGCCAGCAGCCCTCCAAGACAGTCTAAAGCCAAAAACATTCAGTACTTC.

The chain's CDR3 is CASSLEAGPSPLHF. In DNA, the CDR3 is TGTGCCAGCAGCTTAGAGGCAGGGCCTTCACCCCTCCACTTT. The rearrangement links TRBV11-2 to TRBJ1-6, with a tentative D call TRBD1 (5 bases). Per the germline V gene, CDR1 is SGHAT and CDR2 is FQNNGV. The V end lost 0 bases, the J end lost 9 bases, and 9 bases lay between the germline ends. This CDR3 has 14 residues.

The rearrangement joins TRBV9 to TRBJ1-1; 7 nucleotides match TRBD1. V gave up 2 bases and J gave up 5 bases; unmatched junction bases: 6. CDR1 and CDR2 from the germline V gene are SGDLS and YYNGEE. The CDR3 spans 14 residues. The CDR3 is CASSVEGAWTEAFF. Written as DNA, the CDR3 is TGTGCCAGCAGCGTGGAGGGGGCTTGGACTGAAGCTTTCTTT.

The genes are TRBV5-1 and TRBJ2-7, with 14 nucleotides matching TRBD2. V trimming: 3 bases; J trimming: 5 bases; junction bases outside the gene matches: 10. The CDR3 is 17 residues long. CDR1 and CDR2 (germline): SGHRS, YFSETQ. As DNA, the CDR3 is TGCGCCAGCAGCTCGTGCGGACTAGCGGGGGGCCCCCACGAGCAGTACTTC. Amino acid sequence: CASSSCGLAGGPHEQYF.

This clone was seen a few times. This chain joins TRBV4-1 and TRBJ1-3, with 8 bases fitting TRBD1. V was pared by 2 bases and J by 4 bases, with 4 bases of the junction left unmatched. There are 15 residues in the CDR3. CDR1 and CDR2 (germline): MGHRA, YSYEKL. As DNA, the CDR3 is TGCGCCAGCAGCCAACGCAGGGGGCCAGGAAACACCATATATTTT. Amino acids: CASSQRRGPGNTIYF.

V and J are TRBV6-5 and TRBJ1-6; D might be TRBD1 (6 bases). The CDR3 is made up of 15 amino acids. The V and J ends lost 6 bases and 8 bases respectively, with 17 bases between them. Germline loops: CDR1 MNHEY, CDR2 SVGAGI. The CDR3 DNA follows: TGTGCCAGCAGGAGGGGGTTGGCTGCACATTCACCCCTCCACTTT. This sequence encodes CASRRGLAAHSPLHF.

This sequence joins TRBV9 and TRBJ1-2; TRBD1 might be the D (5 bases). The germline gives CDR1 SGDLS, CDR2 YYNGEE. The germline V and J ends were trimmed by 4 bases and 4 bases, with 17 bases remaining between them. The CDR3 totals 15 residues. The CDR3 nucleotides are TGTGCCAGCAGCTCCCAGGACAACCCCATCTATGGCTACACCTTC. Residues: CASSSQDNPIYGYTF.

The chain carries TRBV19 and TRBJ1-1; the match to TRBD1 covers 7 bases. There are 14 residues in the CDR3. V lost 6 bases and J lost 2; bases outside the gene matches: 6. Per the germline V gene, CDR1 is LNHDA and CDR2 is SQIVND (reference sequence). The CDR3 spells CASRRDSKNTEAFF. Here the CDR3 DNA reads TGTGCCAGTAGACGGGACAGTAAAAACACTGAAGCTTTCTTT.

CDR3 in amino acids: CASSFGGLAKNIQYF. Written as DNA, the CDR3 is TGTGCCAGCAGTTTTGGCGGTCTAGCCAAAAACATTCAGTACTTC. The chain uses TRBV28 and TRBJ2-4; no firm D call. The germline V gene has CDR1 MDHEN and CDR2 SYDVKM. The V end was cut by 3 bases, the J end by 0 bases, with 9 bases between. This CDR3 region has 15 residues.

The chain combines TRBV15 with TRBJ1-3; TRBD1 might be the D (6 bases). This CDR3 contains 17 residues. CDR1 and CDR2 (germline): LNHNV, YYDKDF (reference sequence). V was clipped by 0 bases and J by 7 bases, with 19 bases between them. CDR3 amino acids: CATSREMDSRVGNTIYF. The CDR3 DNA is TGTGCCACCAGCAGAGAAATGGACAGCAGGGTAGGGAACACCATATATTTT.

This sequence joins TRBV28 and TRBJ1-5; no clear D. From germline, CDR1 is MDHEN and CDR2 SYDVKM. This CDR3 is built from 17 residues. Trimming removed 3 bases at V and 1 base at J, with 16 bases between. In DNA form, the CDR3 reads TGTGCCAGCAGTTTGTTGCGACTCCCAAGGAGCAATCAGCCCCAGCATTTT. Protein sequence: CASSLLRLPRSNQPQHF. The whole variable domain, filled in from reference TRBV28 and TRBJ1-5, reads DVKVTQSSRYLVKRTGEKVFLECVQDMDHENMFWYRQDPGLGLRLIYFSYDVKMKEKGDIPEGYSVSREKKERFSLILESASTNQTSMYLCASSLLRLPRSNQPQHFGDGTRLSIL.

The chain carries TRBV28 and TRBJ1-5; D ambiguous. The CDR3 consists of 13 residues. Germline CDR1 reads MDHEN; CDR2 reads SYDVKM. Between the trimmed V and J ends, which lost 1 base and 7 bases, there was a span of 8 bases. The CDR3 sequence is CASSLFSGQPQHF. The CDR3 nucleotides read TGTGCCAGCAGTTTATTCTCTGGCCAGCCCCAGCATTTT.

This rearrangement joins TRBV6-4 to TRBJ1-2, with D maybe TRBD1 (6 bases). Germline CDR1 reads MRHNA; CDR2 reads SNTAGT. Trimming left V 6 bases short and J 7 bases short, with 15 bases between. This CDR3 comprises 13 residues. The CDR3 DNA sequence: TGTGCCAGCAGGAGAACAGGGACCTCTGGCTACACCTTC. Its translation: CASRRTGTSGYTF.

This chain connects TRBV11-2 to TRBJ2-7; D unresolved. CDR3 size: 13 residues. From germline, CDR1 is SGHAT and CDR2 FQNNGV. V lost 2 bases, J lost 2 bases, and 7 bases lay in between. In DNA, the CDR3 is TGTGCCAGCAGCTTATACAGAGCCTACGAGCAGTACTTC. Its translation: CASSLYRAYEQYF.

This chain joins TRBV9 and TRBJ2-7; 8 positions match TRBD2. The CDR3 length is 17 residues. CDR1 SGDLS and CDR2 YYNGEE come from the germline V gene. J was trimmed by 7 bases and V by 2 bases; bases with no gene match: 17. The CDR3 coding sequence is TGTGCCAGCAGCGTGATCTGGACTAGCACGGGAGCATATGAGCAGTACTTC. This encodes CASSVIWTSTGAYEQYF.

This clone was recorded a few times. V gene TRBV7-9 combines with J gene TRBJ2-7; 8 nucleotides line up with TRBD1. There are 16 residues in the CDR3. With 4 bases clipped from V and 3 bases from J, the junction kept 11 bases outside the gene matches. The germline gives CDR1 SEHNR, CDR2 FQNEAQ (reference sequence). The CDR3 sequence is CASSSSDRGKGYEQYF. As DNA, the CDR3 is TGTGCCAGCAGCTCCTCCGACAGGGGAAAGGGCTACGAGCAGTACTTC.

The rearrangement joins TRBV30 to TRBJ2-6; D is unclear. Germline V gene data show CDR1 as GTSNPN and CDR2 as SVGIG (reference sequence). V was trimmed by 5 bases and J by 6 bases, leaving 14 bases between them. The CDR3 runs 14 residues. The CDR3 DNA is TGTGCCTGGGATCTCCGAGCGAAGGCCAACGTCCTGACTTTC. Its translation is CAWDLRAKANVLTF.

The genes are TRBV28 and TRBJ1-1, with 8 bases matching TRBD1. The ends lost 1 base at V and 5 bases at J; junction bases unmatched: 6. This CDR3 contains 15 residues. The V gene's germline CDR1 is MDHEN and CDR2 SYDVKM. The CDR3 DNA reads as TGTGCCAGCAGTTTATTTGGGACAGGAGGAACTGAAGCTTTCTTT. This sequence encodes CASSLFGTGGTEAFF.

The chain uses TRBV29-1 and TRBJ2-3, with 7 bases identical to TRBD1. CDR1 is SQVTM and CDR2 is ANQGSEA in the germline V gene. V shed 7 bases and J 4 bases; nucleotides not matched to a gene: 5. The CDR3 has 12 amino acids. The CDR3 nucleotides read TGCAGCGACCTCACAGGGGCAGATACGCAGTATTTT. Its protein is CSDLTGADTQYF.

This rearrangement joins TRBV9 to TRBJ2-2, with 7 bases matching TRBD1. The junction had 8 bases not matched to a gene; V was cut back by 2 bases and J by 4 bases. Germline values: CDR1 SGDLS, CDR2 YYNGEE. The CDR3 consists of 16 residues. The DNA of the CDR3 is TGTGCCAGCAGCGTCGAGACAGGGCGGGTCACCGGGGAGCTGTTTTTT. Its translation: CASSVETGRVTGELFF. The whole variable domain, remainder taken from reference TRBV9 and TRBJ2-2, is DSGVTQTPKHLITATGQRVTLRCSPRSGDLSVYWYQQSLDQGLQFLIQYYNGEERAKGNILERFSAQQFPDLHSELNLSSLELGDSALYFCASSVETGRVTGELFFGEGSRLTVL.

The V gene is TRBV5-6, the J gene TRBJ1-5; 7 bases are a match to TRBD1. This CDR3 spans 16 amino acids. The germline gives CDR1 SGHDT, CDR2 YYEEEE. V lost 2 bases, J lost 4 bases, and 9 bases stayed unmatched. For the CDR3, the DNA is TGTGCCAGCAGCTTCCGACAGGGCTGGGGAAATCAGCCCCAGCATTTT. This codes for CASSFRQGWGNQPQHF.

The chain couples TRBV28 to TRBJ2-1; no clear D. Germline CDR1 and CDR2: MDHEN and SYDVKM. This CDR3 spans 12 amino acids. V was cut by 4 bases and J by 2 bases, with 3 bases left in between. CDR3 bases: TGTGCCAGCAGTTCCGCCTACAATGAGCAGTTCTTC. Its protein is CASSSAYNEQFF.

This chain uses TRBV5-6 with TRBJ1-6; no reliable D call. Germline-derived CDR1 and CDR2 are SGHDT and YYEEEE. Trimming cost V 7 bases and J 0 bases, with 23 bases left between them. The CDR3 loop spans 19 amino acids. The CDR3 sequence is CASSKHLDRWSSYNSPLHF. CDR3 nucleotides: TGTGCCAGCTCTAAGCACTTAGACCGCTGGAGCTCCTATAATTCACCCCTCCACTTT.

The CDR3 DNA follows: TGTGCCAGCCGGAAGCGCAATGAGCAGTTCTTC. As protein: CASRKRNEQFF. The chain recombines TRBV2 with TRBJ2-1, with unresolved D. CDR1 is SNHLY, CDR2 FYNNEI, per germline. CDR3 length: 11 residues. V was trimmed by 8 bases and J by 6 bases, leaving 8 bases between them.

The J gene is TRBJ2-5, the V gene TRBV27; D may be TRBD2 (5 bases). Gene TRBJ2-7 matches the end of the DNA better, so the J call may be wrong. Germline V gene data show CDR1 as MNHEY and CDR2 as SMNVEV (reference sequence). CDR3 size: 12 residues. Here the CDR3 reads CASSGGFGEQYF. DNA of the CDR3: TGTGCCAGCAGCGGAGGTTTTGGCGAGCAGTACTTC.